The 25 T cell receptor beta chains given below trace back to one sample, sequenced in a study of blood T cell repertoires in COVID-19. TCRdb keeps only in-frame clones here, not all; method: immunoSEQ multiplex PCR. The profile covers 100,000 to 150,000 clones, with 60% to 75% appearing a single time and over 1.5% taken by the ten largest. Sequenced sample: peripheral blood. The receptors originated from a woman in her seventies with acute or convalescent COVID-19.

Ten or more counts support this clone. The chain recombines TRBV12-5 with TRBJ1-5; 9 nucleotides match TRBD1. J lost 6 bases, V lost 6 bases, and 6 bases had no gene match. The CDR3 extends over 14 amino acids. CDR1 is LGHNT and CDR2 is FRNRAP in the germline V gene. In DNA form, the CDR3 reads TGTGCTAGTGGATCCGGGACAGGGCGTCAGCCCCAGCATTTT. Encoded protein: CASGSGTGRQPQHF.

This clone was seen more than once but under ten times. The chain joins TRBV6-5 to TRBJ1-4; no firm D call. The CDR3 consists of 14 residues. The germline CDR1 and CDR2 sequences are MNHEY and SVGAGI. CDR3 coding DNA: TGTGCTTCCGGCGGGGATGCAACTAATGAAAAACTGTTTTTT. It specifies CASGGDATNEKLFF.

This clone has only a few counts. The CDR3 is CASSGGDRGKETQYF. The CDR3 DNA is TGCGCCAGCAGTGGGGGGGACAGGGGAAAAGAGACCCAGTACTTC. This chain joins TRBV10-1 and TRBJ2-5; 10 bases match TRBD1. CDR1 is WNHNN and CDR2 is SYGVQD in the germline V gene (reference sequence). This CDR3 comprises 15 residues. Trimming took 4 bases from V and 3 from J; bases not matched to a gene: 5.

This clone has more than one count but fewer than ten. The chain has TRBV5-6 and TRBJ2-7, with 8 bases fitting TRBD1. This CDR3 comprises 14 residues. V gave up 5 bases and J gave up 3 bases; unmatched junction bases: 7. Per the germline V gene, CDR1 is SGHDT and CDR2 is YYEEEE. As DNA, the CDR3 is TGTGCCAGCAGGGTAGGACAGGGCAACTACGAGCAGTACTTC. Encoded protein: CASRVGQGNYEQYF.

The chain has TRBV11-3 and TRBJ2-2; 8 bases map to TRBD1. J gave up 7 bases and V 1 base, and 8 bases lay outside the gene matches. This CDR3 spans 16 amino acids. CDR1 and CDR2 (germline): SGHNT, YENEEA. The CDR3 DNA is TGTGCCAGCAGCTTAGGAGGGCCAGGGGGCGTCGGGGAGCTGTTTTTT. It encodes CASSLGGPGGVGELFF.

The rearrangement uses TRBV30 and TRBJ2-1; possibly TRBD2 for D (6 bases). Germline V gives CDR1 GTSNPN, CDR2 SVGIG (reference sequence). The CDR3 is made up of 13 amino acids. V lost 6 bases, J lost 9 bases, and 18 bases lay in between. CDR3 protein: CACPRSRGFEQFF. The CDR3 DNA reads TGTGCCTGTCCCAGGTCCCGGGGGTTTGAGCAGTTCTTC.

The chain has TRBV5-1 and TRBJ1-6; TRBD1 matches 7 bases. V was clipped by 0 bases and J by 15 bases; unmatched bases: 12. The CDR3 extends over 15 amino acids. Germline V gene lookup returns CDR1 SGHRS and CDR2 YFSETQ. The CDR3, as DNA: TGCGCCAGCAGCTTGGGGGACAGTGGCGCGGGAATCCTCCACTTT. This translates into CASSLGDSGAGILHF.

The chain is built from TRBV4-1 and TRBJ2-7, with D possibly being TRBD1 (6 bases). Germline assignment: CDR1 MGHRA and CDR2 YSYEKL. This CDR3 has 14 residues. V was pared by 0 bases and J by 3 bases, with 9 bases between. CDR3 region: CASSQDARGYEQYF. In DNA, the CDR3 is TGCGCCAGCAGCCAAGACGCCAGGGGCTACGAGCAGTACTTC.

This clone was detected a few times. The chain couples TRBV7-2 to TRBJ1-2; D is unresolved. CDR3 length equals 15 residues. V was cut by 5 bases and J by 2 bases, with 15 bases left in between. Per the germline V gene, CDR1 is SGHTA and CDR2 is FQGNSA. The CDR3 is CASSAGGLANYGYTF. The DNA of the CDR3 is TGTGCCAGCAGCGCGGGTGGTCTGGCAAACTATGGCTACACCTTC.

The genes are TRBV2 and TRBJ1-2, with TRBD1 matching 10 bases. The CDR3 sequence is 15 residues long. The junction had 9 bases not matched to a gene; V was cut back by 4 bases and J by 7 bases. Germline CDR1 and CDR2: SNHLY and FYNNEI. CDR3 nucleotide sequence: TGTGCCAGCAGTGTCTCCGGGACAGGGGTTGGTGGCTACACCTTC. Translated: CASSVSGTGVGGYTF. Using reference TRBV2 and TRBJ1-2 for the parts outside the CDR3, the full variable domain is EPEVTQTPSHQVTQMGQEVILRCVPISNHLYFYWYRQILGQKVEFLVSFYNNEISEKSEIFDDQFSVERPDGSNFTLKIRSTKLEDSAMYFCASSVSGTGVGGYTFGSGTRLTVV.

In this sample, this clone turned up once. The genes are TRBV18 and TRBJ1-4; D gene uncertain. The CDR3 has 17 amino acids. Between the trimmed V and J ends, which lost 3 bases and 7 bases, there was a span of 21 bases. The germline V gene has CDR1 KGHSH and CDR2 LQKENI. The CDR3 nucleotides read TGTGCCAGCTCACCGGGGAGAACCTTAGGACGGGGTGAAAAACTGTTTTTT. Protein sequence: CASSPGRTLGRGEKLFF.

In this sample, this clone turned up once. The V gene is TRBV24-1, the J gene TRBJ2-3; D is perhaps TRBD1 (5 bases). V lost 4 bases and J lost 6, with 13 bases in between. Germline lookup yields CDR1 KGHDR and CDR2 SFDVKD. CDR3 length equals 14 residues. CDR3 sequence (DNA): TGTGCCACCAGTGAGAGGACATCGAAGGATACGCAGTATTTT. Translation: CATSERTSKDTQYF.

The genes are TRBV19 and TRBJ1-2; TRBD1 matches at 9 bases. V lost 10 bases to trimming and J lost 8 bases; unmatched junction nucleotides: 11. CDR3 length: 13 amino acids. Germline values: CDR1 LNHDA, CDR2 SQIVND (reference sequence). Here the CDR3 reads CATGQGRGMGYTF. As DNA, the CDR3 is TGTGCCACCGGACAGGGGCGCGGGATGGGCTACACCTTC. Full variable domain (rest looked up from reference TRBV19 and TRBJ1-2): DGGITQSPKYLFRKEGQNVTLSCEQNLNHDAMYWYRQDPGQGLRLIYYSQIVNDFQKGDIAEGYSVSREKKESFPLTVTSAQKNPTAFYLCATGQGRGMGYTFGSGTRLTVV.

The J gene is TRBJ2-1, the V gene TRBV5-1, with D possibly matching TRBD2 (6 bases). Trimming pared 0 bases from V and 6 bases from J, leaving 10 bases between. CDR3 length: 14 residues. The germline CDR1 and CDR2 sequences are SGHRS and YFSETQ. The CDR3 coding sequence is TGCGCCAGCAGCTTGGTGACTAGGGGCAATGAGCAGTTCTTC. Translated, it gives CASSLVTRGNEQFF.

This clone was seen just once. CDR3 sequence reads: CASSYRGQGQPQHF. The CDR3 nucleotides are TGTGCCAGCAGTTACAGGGGGCAGGGTCAGCCCCAGCATTTT. J is TRBJ1-5 and V is TRBV6-2 or TRBV6-3; 7 bases are a match to TRBD1. Germline loops: CDR1 MNHEY, CDR2 SVGEGT. This CDR3 spans 14 amino acids. V lost 2 bases and J lost 6; bases outside the gene matches: 4.

The V gene is TRBV7-3, the J gene TRBJ2-1; possibly TRBD2 for D (6 bases). V shed 2 bases and J shed 6 bases, with 11 bases lying between them. There are 14 residues in the CDR3. Germline CDR1 is SGHTA and CDR2 is FQGTGA. The CDR3 DNA reads TGTGCCAGCAGCTTAGGTTCCGGGAGCAATGAGCAGTTCTTC. Translation: CASSLGSGSNEQFF.

The chain employs TRBV9 and TRBJ2-1; 11 bases are a match to TRBD2. The V segment lost 7 bases and the J segment 7 bases; nucleotides outside the gene matches: 10. Germline lookup yields CDR1 SGDLS and CDR2 YYNGEE. The CDR3 contains 15 residues. CDR3 in DNA: TGTGCCAGCTCCCAAACTAGCGGGAGTGGTAATGAGCAGTTCTTC. Protein product: CASSQTSGSGNEQFF.

The chain couples TRBV7-9 to TRBJ2-7; 11 bases map to TRBD2. The ends lost 6 bases at V and 5 bases at J; junction bases unmatched: 9. This CDR3 is 15 amino acids long. The V gene's germline CDR1 is SEHNR and CDR2 FQNEAQ (reference sequence). The CDR3 DNA reads as TGTGCCAGCAGTACTAGCGGGAGTAGGTTCCACGAGCAGTACTTC. It translates to CASSTSGSRFHEQYF.

V and J are TRBV5-8 and TRBJ1-5; 11 positions agree with TRBD1. The CDR3 length is 16 residues. V lost 1 base and J lost 5; bases outside the gene matches: 5. Germline assignment: CDR1 SGHTS and CDR2 YDEGEE. CDR3 nucleotides: TGTGCCAGCAGCTTGTATGGGACAGGGGGTTATCAGCCCCAGCATTTT. It codes for CASSLYGTGGYQPQHF.

The chain recombines TRBV10-2 with TRBJ2-7, with 9 bases identical to TRBD1. With V trimmed by 5 bases and J by 7 bases, 6 bases remained unmatched. Germline loops: CDR1 WSHSY, CDR2 SAAADI. CDR3 size: 13 residues. The CDR3 loop reads CASSSTTGGEQYF. The CDR3 coding sequence is TGCGCCAGCAGTTCGACGACAGGGGGAGAGCAGTACTTC.

This chain connects TRBV28 to TRBJ1-5; D gene unclear. The CDR3 spans 14 residues. The V gene's germline CDR1 is MDHEN and CDR2 SYDVKM. Trimming removed 7 bases at V and 3 bases at J, with 13 bases between. CDR3 residues: CASTPPGFNQPQHF. CDR3 nucleotide sequence: TGTGCCAGCACCCCCCCAGGTTTCAATCAGCCCCAGCATTTT.

The CDR3 is CASSPGYGYTF. The CDR3 bases are TGTGCCAGTAGTCCCGGCTATGGCTACACCTTC. The chain employs TRBV19 and TRBJ1-2; D gene ambiguous. The V gene's germline CDR1 is LNHDA and CDR2 SQIVND (reference sequence). The CDR3 covers 11 residues. Trimming removed 5 bases at V and 4 bases at J, with 5 bases between.

The chain links TRBV10-3 to TRBJ2-1; 9 positions match TRBD1. The ends lost 6 bases at V and 0 bases at J; junction bases unmatched: 3. The V gene's germline CDR1 is ENHRY and CDR2 SYGVKD. This CDR3 is built from 15 residues. This CDR3 reads CAIRGQGSSYNEQFF. CDR3 nucleotide sequence: TGTGCCATCAGGGGACAGGGAAGCTCCTACAATGAGCAGTTCTTC.

The chain has TRBV6-1 and TRBJ2-2; 9 nucleotides line up with TRBD2. The CDR3 runs 18 residues. After removal of 1 base from V and 5 bases from J, the junction contained 11 bases not matched to a gene. Germline-derived CDR1 and CDR2 are MNHNS and SASEGT. The chain's CDR3 is CASSEGRGGRALTGELFF. The CDR3 bases are TGTGCCAGCAGTGAAGGGAGGGGCGGGAGGGCCTTGACCGGGGAGCTGTTTTTT.

The chain combines TRBV11-3 with TRBJ2-2; D is possibly TRBD1 (6 bases). V lost 5 bases, J lost 5 bases, and 6 bases lay in between. CDR3 length: 12 amino acids. Germline V gene sequence: CDR1 SGHNT, CDR2 YENEEA. CDR3 sequence (DNA): TGTGCCAGCAGCCAGGGGACCGGGGAGCTGTTTTTT. It specifies CASSQGTGELFF.